The entry below describes one T cell receptor (beta chain). Its antigen is unidentified. The sample belongs to a study of T cells after yellow fever vaccination. Study-wide context: Some fractions had low cell numbers, and these were prepared with SMART-Seq v4 Ultra Low Input.

Findings and limits, study-wide: Repertoires obtained by FACS sorting could include abundant clonotypes that entered as contaminants from the bulk population. Reappearing after the booster were most of the clones from primary vaccination (roughly 96% CD4, roughly 86% CD8).

Between the trimmed V and J ends, which lost 4 bases and 4 bases, there was a span of 13 bases. The CDR3 contains 14 residues. The germline V gene has CDR1 MNHEY and CDR2 SMNVEV (reference sequence). The authors made TCR cDNA by 5'RACE template switching, adding a universal primer site and UMIs. TCRdb reanalysed the 5' RACE reads using MiXCR and keeps one entry per CDR3 protein. In the table there are almost 600,000 distinct CDR3 sequences, approximately 13% of which are singletons. The chain carries TRBV27 and TRBJ1-1, with unresolved D. Source: PBMCs, taken on the day of the yellow fever booster vaccination. The clonotype originates from a man in his thirties or forties who received the YFV17D yellow fever vaccine. The CDR3 DNA reads as TGTGCCAGCAGTTGGTCGACATTTAGCACTGAAGCTTTCTTT. Its protein product is CASSWSTFSTEAFF.